The present T cell receptor beta chain was sequenced within a study of T cell responses to AZD1222 COVID-19 vaccine. Study-level points and caveats: Donor demographics were predominantly white British with a female majority; clonal diversity may be underestimated. Reportedly, nearly half of unique spike TCRs recognized epitopes outside B.1.351/B.1.1.7 mutations. It was only a handful of AZD1222 recipients who were seropositive at baseline.

Timing groups of about 4 and about 12 weeks for second doses were pooled. Measured with immunoSEQ multiplex PCR; TCRdb has only the in-frame clones, and not every one. The sample comprises 150,000 to 200,000 clones, around 90% of which are singletons, and more than 9% rests with the top ten. This clone occurred once. Its antigen is unidentified. The sample was peripheral blood, taken 28 days after the second AZD1222 dose. The source of this sequence is an adult who received the AZD1222 COVID-19 vaccine.

CDR3 region: CASSFMGNRAYGYTF. The CDR3 region has the DNA TGTGCCAGCAGCTTTATGGGGAACAGGGCCTATGGCTACACCTTC. The V call is TRBV7-9, the J call TRBJ1-2; maybe TRBD1 (6 bases). Germline V gene data show CDR1 as SEHNR and CDR2 as FQNEAQ (reference sequence). CDR3 length equals 15 residues. V was cut by 3 bases and J by 4 bases, with 15 bases left in between.